This T cell receptor beta chain was sequenced in a study of metastatic and nonmetastatic thyroid tumors. Study as a whole: Patients with malignant and benign thyroid disease provided blood and tumor or nodule tissue, whose repertoires were compared. Whole-study findings and limits: Versus benign nodules, malignant thyroid tumors reportedly had significantly higher TCR beta diversity, in blood and tumor.

Original methodology: Construction of a distant-metastasis classifier for papillary thyroid cancer relied on CDR3 differences across clinicopathological groups. MiXCR re-clonotyped the PCR reads for TCRdb. The V and J calls were determined by TCRdb, not by the authors. The sample includes about 15,000 clones, roughly 25% seen only once; the top ten take approximately 7.7%. This clone was observed a handful of times. What it recognizes is unknown. Each patient came to thyroid surgery without any prior treatment (of any kind). Trimming shortened V by 2 bases and J by 1 base, and 12 bases separated the two germline ends. This CDR3 has 15 residues. The germline V gene has CDR1 SGHRS and CDR2 YFSETQ.

The TCR sequence derives from a female donor with papillary thyroid cancer or a benign thyroid nodule (not recorded which). Some clones in this sample may be carry-over from other donors' samples. The V call is TRBV5-1, the J call TRBJ1-1, with a weak D call TRBD1 (5 bases). Sequenced input: tumor tissue. The CDR3: CASSLGDGANTEAFF. CDR3 coding DNA: TGCGCCAGCAGCTTAGGGGATGGGGCGAACACTGAAGCTTTCTTT.